This T cell receptor beta chain was captured by sequencing in a study of monozygotic twins with inflammatory bowel disease. TCR libraries each used 3,500 to 4,000 ng of total RNA. Researchers generated cDNA in eight separate reactions per sample. The cDNA of both the TCRalpha and TCRbeta chains was subjected to two nested PCRs of about 16 and 10 cycles. TCRdb re-called the 5' RACE reads; every CDR3 protein appears as one record, without DNA. Listed are 70,000 to 95,000 distinct CDR3 sequences; 6% to 9.5% falls within the top ten. This CDR3 has 14 residues. The germline V gene has CDR1 DFQATT and CDR2 SNEGSKA (reference sequence). Study observations and caveats: Ultimately, a single strong signal or clonotype associated with IBD was not supported.

About this clonotype itself: What it binds is not known.

The source of this sequence is a human donor with ulcerative colitis or Crohn's disease, or a healthy co-twin of an affected twin (not recorded which). The source material was blood. J is TRBJ1-3 and V is TRBV20-1; TCRdb lists TRBD1, though no DNA is available to test this call. The CDR3 spells CSAARQVSGNTIYF.